Below, one T cell receptor beta chain is given with its context. As yet, its antigen is unknown. This sample was taken from a study of blood T cells in healthy people across ages. Findings of the study overall: More naive CD4+ cells and higher diversity marked long-lived donors relative to aged donors.

Germline V gene sequence: CDR1 LGHNA, CDR2 YNFKEQ. This CDR3 has 16 residues. Germline trimming cut 1 base from V and 6 bases from J; bases unmatched to any gene: 7. A second PCR of 7 to 11 cycles used a sample-barcoded 5' primer and a J-beta primer mix. TCRdb itself ran the 5' RACE reads through MiXCR, one entry per CDR3 protein. This sample has nearly 800,000 distinct CDR3 sequences, with approximately 25% found just once. These data were likewise used in another study, on T cells of mothers and their children. That study reports: There were over 9.5 million TCR beta CDR3 reads from each mother and about 3 million from each child. With unrelated pairs as the comparison, related mother-child pairs had a slightly higher overlap that was not significant.

The chain is built from TRBV4-2 and TRBJ2-3; 10 nucleotides agree with TRBD2. This TCR was recovered from a boy younger than 18 in good health. The sample was blood. The CDR3 nucleotides are TGTGCCAGCAGCCAAGGAGAGCGGGGGGGCCGTGATACGCAGTATTTT. Translation gives CASSQGERGGRDTQYF.